A selection of T cell receptor beta chains follows, all from one sample in a study of shared clonotypes between healthy human individuals. Using immunoSEQ multiplex PCR, the repertoire was profiled, and TCRdb retains in-frame clones only, with some absent. The table has approximately 1.1 million clones, about four fifths seen once. Sequenced material: memory CD4+ T cells from PBMCs. All receptors derive from a man younger than 35 in good health. Some clones in this sample may be carry-over from other donors' samples. CDR3s include the opening cysteine and the closing phenylalanine or tryptophan.

cdr3_length v_call cdr3_aa
17 TRBV4-1 CASSHSPRNRDQETQYF
13 TRBV27 CASSLRGTDTQYF
14 TRBV6-1 CASSQGQGDEKLFF
16 TRBV30 CAWSVLWTSRGYEQYF
15 TRBV4-2 CASSQGMGRIDGYTF
14 TRBV2 CASSVIQGNTEAFF
16 TRBV10-3 CAISAFSTTGVTEAFF
12 TRBV28 CASSLIGEKLFF
14 TRBV27 CASSSVLAAYEQYF
12 TRBV10-1 CASSRDYDTQYF
16 TRBV13 CASSTGRLAGGNWQFF
12 TRBV11-3 CASSPGTSEQYF
13 TRBV7-9 CASSQQFTDTQYF
15 TRBV5-1 CASSLAGQGLNIQYF
15 TRBV5-1 CASSSGTGYSGELFF
16 TRBV5-6 CASRFGGVGGNTEAFF
12 TRBV6-6 CASRHGLYEQYF
17 TRBV21-1 CASSKAGTGVAKNIQYF
17 TRBV6-4 CASAEDCRASSSYEQYF
13 TRBV6-1 CASSPQGNTEAFF
14 TRBV5-1 CASSPQSLTYGYTF
14 TRBV7-8 CASRGTSSGNTIYF
13 TRBV7-8 CASSLAENYGYTF
15 TRBV5-1 CASSILAGRSYEQYF
16 TRBV27 CASSFDSAQGAGGYTF
15 TRBV18 CASSLNDRANQPQHF
14 TRBV5-1 CASSRPGHYNEQFF
15 TRBV9 CASSVTGEFNYGYTF
13 TRBV6-1 CASIKDSNYGYTF
14 TRBV5-1 CASSLGAGRDEQYF
15 TRBV7-2 CASSLVGRGGNEAFF
15 TRBV7-2 CASRLGLFEDYEQYF